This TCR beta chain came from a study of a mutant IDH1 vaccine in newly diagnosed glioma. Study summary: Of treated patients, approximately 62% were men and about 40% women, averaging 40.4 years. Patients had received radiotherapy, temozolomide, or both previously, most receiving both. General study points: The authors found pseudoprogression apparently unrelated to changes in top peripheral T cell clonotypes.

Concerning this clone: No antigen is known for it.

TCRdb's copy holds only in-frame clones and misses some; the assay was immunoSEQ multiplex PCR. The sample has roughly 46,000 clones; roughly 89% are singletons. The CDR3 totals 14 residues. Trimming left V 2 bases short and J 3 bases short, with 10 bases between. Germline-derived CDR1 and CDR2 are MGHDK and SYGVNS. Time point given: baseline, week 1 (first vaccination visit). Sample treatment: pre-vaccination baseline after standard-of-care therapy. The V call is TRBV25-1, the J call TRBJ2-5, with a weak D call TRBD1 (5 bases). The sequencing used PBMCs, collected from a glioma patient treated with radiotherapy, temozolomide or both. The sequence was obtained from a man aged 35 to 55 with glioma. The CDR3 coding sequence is TGTGCCAGCAGTGAAGCAGGGTCCAAAGAGACCCAGTACTTC. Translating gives CASSEAGSKETQYF. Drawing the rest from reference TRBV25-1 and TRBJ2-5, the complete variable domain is EADIYQTPRYLVIGTGKKITLECSQTMGHDKMYWYQQDPGMELHLIHYSYGVNSTEKGDLSSESTVSRIRTEHFPLTLESARPSHTSQYLCASSEAGSKETQYFGPGTRLLVL.